This TCR beta chain is drawn from a study of OX40 agonist ivuxolimab in advanced cancers. Background on the study: Given to patients was ivuxolimab, an agonistic anti-OX40 (CD134) antibody. Study findings and constraints: Certain nonresponding patients likewise had low normalized T-cell clonal expansion.

As regards this clone: Antigen: not known.

The germline gives CDR1 LNHDA, CDR2 SQIVND (reference sequence). The CDR3 covers 18 residues. J gave up 0 bases and V 3 bases, and 7 bases lay outside the gene matches. Profiled with immunoSEQ multiplex PCR; TCRdb holds only in-frame clones, not every one. In the table there are 25,000 to 30,000 clones, 82% of which are singletons. Sequenced material: CD4+ or CD8+ T cells sorted from blood, taken in a trial of the OX40 agonist ivuxolimab. This sequence joins TRBV19 and TRBJ2-1, with 11 bases that match TRBD2. The receptor was derived from an adult with an advanced solid tumor such as melanoma, head and neck, liver or kidney cancer. The CDR3 nucleotides are TGTGCCAGTAGTATTGAACTAGCGGGGGCCTACTCCTACAATGAGCAGTTCTTC. It codes for CASSIELAGAYSYNEQFF. Looking up the rest from reference TRBV19 and TRBJ2-1 gives the full variable domain: DGGITQSPKYLFRKEGQNVTLSCEQNLNHDAMYWYRQDPGQGLRLIYYSQIVNDFQKGDIAEGYSVSREKKESFPLTVTSAQKNPTAFYLCASSIELAGAYSYNEQFFGPGTRLTVL.